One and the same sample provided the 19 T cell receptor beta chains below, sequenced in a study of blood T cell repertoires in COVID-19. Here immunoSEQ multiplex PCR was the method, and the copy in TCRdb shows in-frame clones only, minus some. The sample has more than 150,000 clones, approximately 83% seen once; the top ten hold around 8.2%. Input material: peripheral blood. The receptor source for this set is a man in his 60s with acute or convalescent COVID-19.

This CDR3 reads CASRPPAGGLNTEAFF. CDR3 in DNA: TGTGCCAGCAGGCCCCCGGCGGGGGGGTTGAACACTGAAGCTTTCTTT. The chain joins TRBV28 to TRBJ1-1; possible D gene TRBD1, 5 bases. V gave up 6 bases and J gave up 0 bases, with 17 bases separating them. Germline V gene data show CDR1 as MDHEN and CDR2 as SYDVKM. CDR3 length equals 16 residues.

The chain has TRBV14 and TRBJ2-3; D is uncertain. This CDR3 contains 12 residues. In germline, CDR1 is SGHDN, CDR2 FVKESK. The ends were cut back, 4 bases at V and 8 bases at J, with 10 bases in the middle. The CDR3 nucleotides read TGTGCCAGCAGCCCGTCAGTTGGTACGCAGTATTTT. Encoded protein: CASSPSVGTQYF.

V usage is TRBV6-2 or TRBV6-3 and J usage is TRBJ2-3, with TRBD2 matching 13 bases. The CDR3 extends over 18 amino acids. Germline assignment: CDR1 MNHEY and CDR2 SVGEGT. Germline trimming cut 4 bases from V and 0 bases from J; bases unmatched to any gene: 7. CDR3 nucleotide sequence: TGTGCCAGCAGTTTGGGACTAGCGGGAACAGCTAGCACAGATACGCAGTATTTT. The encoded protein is CASSLGLAGTASTDTQYF.

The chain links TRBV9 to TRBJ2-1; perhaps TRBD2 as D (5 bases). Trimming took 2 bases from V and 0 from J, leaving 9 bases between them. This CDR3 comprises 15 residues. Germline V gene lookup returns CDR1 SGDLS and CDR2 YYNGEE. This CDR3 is CASSVGSASYNEQFF. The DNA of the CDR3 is TGTGCCAGCAGCGTTGGTAGCGCCTCCTACAATGAGCAGTTCTTC.

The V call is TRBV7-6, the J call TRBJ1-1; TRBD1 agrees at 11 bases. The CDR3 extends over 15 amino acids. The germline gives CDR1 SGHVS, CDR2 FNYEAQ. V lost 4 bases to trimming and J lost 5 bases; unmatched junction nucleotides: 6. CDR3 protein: CASSSWDRGGTEAFF. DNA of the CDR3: TGTGCCAGCAGCTCTTGGGACAGGGGGGGTACTGAAGCTTTCTTT.

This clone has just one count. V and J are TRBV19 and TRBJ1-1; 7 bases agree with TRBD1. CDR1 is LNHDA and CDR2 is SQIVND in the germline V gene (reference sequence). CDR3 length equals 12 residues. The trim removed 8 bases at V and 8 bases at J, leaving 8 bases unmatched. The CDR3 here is CASRWRQGEAFF. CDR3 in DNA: TGTGCCAGTCGGTGGCGACAGGGAGAAGCTTTCTTT.

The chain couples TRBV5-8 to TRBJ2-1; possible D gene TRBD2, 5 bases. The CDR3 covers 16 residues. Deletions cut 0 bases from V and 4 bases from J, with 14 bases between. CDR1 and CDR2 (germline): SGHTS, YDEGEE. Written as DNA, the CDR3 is TGTGCCAGCAGCTTGGAATTGAGCGGCTTTTACAATGAGCAGTTCTTC. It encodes CASSLELSGFYNEQFF.

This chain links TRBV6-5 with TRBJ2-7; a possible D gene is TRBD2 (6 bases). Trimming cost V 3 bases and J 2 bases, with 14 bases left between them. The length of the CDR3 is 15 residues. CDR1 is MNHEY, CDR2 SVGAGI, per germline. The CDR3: CASSYREVGPYEQYF. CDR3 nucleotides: TGTGCCAGCAGTTATAGGGAGGTGGGCCCCTACGAGCAGTACTTC.

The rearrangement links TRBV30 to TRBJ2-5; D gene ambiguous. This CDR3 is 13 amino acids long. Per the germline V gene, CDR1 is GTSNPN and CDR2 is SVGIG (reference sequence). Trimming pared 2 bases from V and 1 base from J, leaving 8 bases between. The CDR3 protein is CAWSLQIQETQYF. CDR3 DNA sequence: TGTGCCTGGAGTTTACAGATCCAAGAGACCCAGTACTTC.

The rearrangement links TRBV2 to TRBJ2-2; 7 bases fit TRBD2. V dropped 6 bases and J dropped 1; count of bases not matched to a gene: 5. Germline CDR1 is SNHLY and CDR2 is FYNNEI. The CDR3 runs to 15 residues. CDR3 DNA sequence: TGTGCCAGCAGCGGAGCGGGATGGAACACCGGGGAGCTGTTTTTT. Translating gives CASSGAGWNTGELFF.

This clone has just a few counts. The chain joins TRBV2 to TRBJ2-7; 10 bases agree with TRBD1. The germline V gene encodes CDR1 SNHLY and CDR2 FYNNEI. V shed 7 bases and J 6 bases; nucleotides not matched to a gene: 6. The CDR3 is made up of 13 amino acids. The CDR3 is CASIGTGDSEQYF. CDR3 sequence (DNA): TGTGCCAGCATAGGGACAGGGGACTCCGAGCAGTACTTC. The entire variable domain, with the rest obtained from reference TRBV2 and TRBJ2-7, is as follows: EPEVTQTPSHQVTQMGQEVILRCVPISNHLYFYWYRQILGQKVEFLVSFYNNEISEKSEIFDDQFSVERPDGSNFTLKIRSTKLEDSAMYFCASIGTGDSEQYFGPGTRLTVT.

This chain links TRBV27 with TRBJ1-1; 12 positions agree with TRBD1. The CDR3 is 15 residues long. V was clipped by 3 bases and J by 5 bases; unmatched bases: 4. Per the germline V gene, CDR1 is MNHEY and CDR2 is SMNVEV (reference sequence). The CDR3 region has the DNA TGTGCCAGCAGTTTCCGGGACAGGGGGCGAACTGAAGCTTTCTTT. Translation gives CASSFRDRGRTEAFF.

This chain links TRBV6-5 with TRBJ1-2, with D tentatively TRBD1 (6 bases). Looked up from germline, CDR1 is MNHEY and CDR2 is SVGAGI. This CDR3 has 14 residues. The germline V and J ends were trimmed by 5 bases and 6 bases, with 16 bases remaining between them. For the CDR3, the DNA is TGTGCCAGCAGTCTCCGTACAGGGCTGGATGGCTACACCTTC. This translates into CASSLRTGLDGYTF.

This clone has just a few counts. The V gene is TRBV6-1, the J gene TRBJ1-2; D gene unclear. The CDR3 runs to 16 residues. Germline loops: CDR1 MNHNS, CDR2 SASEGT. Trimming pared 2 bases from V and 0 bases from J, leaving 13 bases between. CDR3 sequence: CASSERQVRPNYGYTF. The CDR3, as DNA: TGTGCCAGCAGTGAAAGGCAGGTCCGACCTAACTATGGCTACACCTTC.

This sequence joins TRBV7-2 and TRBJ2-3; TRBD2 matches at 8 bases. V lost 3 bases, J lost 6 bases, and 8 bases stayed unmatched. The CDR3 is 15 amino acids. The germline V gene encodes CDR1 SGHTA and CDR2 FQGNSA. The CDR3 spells CASSFLAGPADTQYF. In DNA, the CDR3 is TGTGCCAGCAGCTTCTTAGCGGGGCCCGCGGATACGCAGTATTTT. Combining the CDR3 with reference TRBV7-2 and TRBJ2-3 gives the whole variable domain GAGVSQSPSNKVTEKGKDVELRCDPISGHTALYWYRQSLGQGLEFLIYFQGNSAPDKSGLPSDRFSAERTGGSVSTLTIQRTQQEDSAVYLCASSFLAGPADTQYFGPGTRLTVL.

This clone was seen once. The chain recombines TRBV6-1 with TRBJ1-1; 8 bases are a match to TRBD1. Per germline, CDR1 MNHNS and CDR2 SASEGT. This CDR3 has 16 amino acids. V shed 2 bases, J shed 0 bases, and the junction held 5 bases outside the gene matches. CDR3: CASSEFWTGMNTEAFF. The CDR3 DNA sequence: TGTGCCAGCAGTGAATTTTGGACAGGGATGAACACTGAAGCTTTCTTT.

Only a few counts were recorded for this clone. CDR3 nucleotide sequence: TGTGCCAGCAGCCCCGCCGTCGATGGCAGTGAGCAGTTCTTC. Its translation: CASSPAVDGSEQFF. The chain recombines TRBV11-2 with TRBJ2-1; D not resolved. The CDR3 has 14 amino acids. V gave up 5 bases and J gave up 9 bases, with 17 bases separating them. Germline V gives CDR1 SGHAT, CDR2 FQNNGV.

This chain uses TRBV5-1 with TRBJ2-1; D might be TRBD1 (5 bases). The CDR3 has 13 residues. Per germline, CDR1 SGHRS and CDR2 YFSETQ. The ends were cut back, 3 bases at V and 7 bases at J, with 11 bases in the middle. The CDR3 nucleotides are TGCGCCAGCAGCTACGACAGAAGTAATGAGCAGTTCTTC. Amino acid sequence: CASSYDRSNEQFF.

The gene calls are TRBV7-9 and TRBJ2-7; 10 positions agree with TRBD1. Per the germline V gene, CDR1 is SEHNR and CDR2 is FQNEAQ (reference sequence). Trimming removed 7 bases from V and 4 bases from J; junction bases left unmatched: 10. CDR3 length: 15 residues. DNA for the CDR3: TGTGCCAGCACGCCGAGGGACAGGGGACCTTACGAGCAGTACTTC. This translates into CASTPRDRGPYEQYF.